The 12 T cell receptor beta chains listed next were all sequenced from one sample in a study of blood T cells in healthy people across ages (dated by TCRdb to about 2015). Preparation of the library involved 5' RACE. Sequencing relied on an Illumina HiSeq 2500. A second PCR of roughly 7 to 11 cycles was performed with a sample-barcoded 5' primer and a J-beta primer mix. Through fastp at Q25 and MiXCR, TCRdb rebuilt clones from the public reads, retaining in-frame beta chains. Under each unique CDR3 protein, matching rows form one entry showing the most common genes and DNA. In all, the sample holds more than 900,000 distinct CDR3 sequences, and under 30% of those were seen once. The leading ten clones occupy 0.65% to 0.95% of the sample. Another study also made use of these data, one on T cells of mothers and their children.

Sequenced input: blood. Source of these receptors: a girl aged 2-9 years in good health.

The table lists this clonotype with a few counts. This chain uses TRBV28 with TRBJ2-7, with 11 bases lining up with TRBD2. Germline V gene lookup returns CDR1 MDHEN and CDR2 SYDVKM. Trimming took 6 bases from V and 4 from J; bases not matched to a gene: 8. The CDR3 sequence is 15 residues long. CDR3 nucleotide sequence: TGTGCCAGCAGAAGTAGCGGGAGGGCGGGTTACGAGCAGTACTTC. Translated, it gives CASRSSGRAGYEQYF.

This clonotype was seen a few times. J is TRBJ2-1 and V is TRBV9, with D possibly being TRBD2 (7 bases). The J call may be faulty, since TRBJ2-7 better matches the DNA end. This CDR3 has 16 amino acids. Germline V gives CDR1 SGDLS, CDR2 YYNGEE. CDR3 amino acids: CASSVGQSGGALEQYF. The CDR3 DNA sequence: TGTGCCAGCAGCGTAGGTCAGAGTGGGGGGGCTCTCGAGCAGTACTTC.

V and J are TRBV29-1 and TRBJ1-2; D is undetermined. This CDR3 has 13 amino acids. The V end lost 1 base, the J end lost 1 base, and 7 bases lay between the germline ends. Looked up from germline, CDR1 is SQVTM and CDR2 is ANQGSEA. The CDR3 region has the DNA TGCAGCGTTGAAGGTGCTTATAACTATGGCTACACCTTC. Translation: CSVEGAYNYGYTF.

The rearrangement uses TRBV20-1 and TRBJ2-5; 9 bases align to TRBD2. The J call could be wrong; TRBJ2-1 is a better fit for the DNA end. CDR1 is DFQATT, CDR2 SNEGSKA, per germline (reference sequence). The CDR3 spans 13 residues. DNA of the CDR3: TGCAGTGCGTGGCTAGCGGGGATTGGGGAGCAGTTCTTC. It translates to CSAWLAGIGEQFF.

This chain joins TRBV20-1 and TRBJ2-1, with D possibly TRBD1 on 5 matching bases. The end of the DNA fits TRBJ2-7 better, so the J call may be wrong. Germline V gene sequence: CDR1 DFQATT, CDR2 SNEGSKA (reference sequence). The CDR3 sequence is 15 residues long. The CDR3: CSARDRPGKGYEQYF. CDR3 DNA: TGCAGTGCTAGAGATCGACCAGGGAAAGGCTACGAGCAGTACTTC.

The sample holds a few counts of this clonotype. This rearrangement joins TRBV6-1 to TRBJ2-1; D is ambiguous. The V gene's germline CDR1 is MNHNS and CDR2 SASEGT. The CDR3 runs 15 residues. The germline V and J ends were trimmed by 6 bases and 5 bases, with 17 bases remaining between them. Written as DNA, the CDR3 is TGTGCCAGCAGCCCATATGGATGGAAAGACAATGAGCAGTTCTTC. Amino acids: CASSPYGWKDNEQFF.

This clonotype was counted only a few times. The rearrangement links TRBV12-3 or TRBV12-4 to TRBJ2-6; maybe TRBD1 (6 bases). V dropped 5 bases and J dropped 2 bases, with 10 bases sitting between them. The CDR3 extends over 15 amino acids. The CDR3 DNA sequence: TGTGCCAGCAGTCCTTACAGGGCTGGGGCCAACGTCCTGACTTTC. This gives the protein CASSPYRAGANVLTF.

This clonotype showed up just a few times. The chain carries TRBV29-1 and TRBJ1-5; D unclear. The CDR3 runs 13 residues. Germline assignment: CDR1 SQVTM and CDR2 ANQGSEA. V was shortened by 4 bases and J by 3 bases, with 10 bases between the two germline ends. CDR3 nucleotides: TGCAGCGTTGCGGAGAACTCCAATCAGCCCCAGCATTTT. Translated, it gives CSVAENSNQPQHF.

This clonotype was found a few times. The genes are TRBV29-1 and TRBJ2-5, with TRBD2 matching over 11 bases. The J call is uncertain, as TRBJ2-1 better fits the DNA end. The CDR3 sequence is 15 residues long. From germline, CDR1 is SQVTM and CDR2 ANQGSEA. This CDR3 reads CSVRGTSGPYNEQFF. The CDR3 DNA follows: TGCAGCGTCAGAGGGACTAGCGGCCCCTACAATGAGCAGTTCTTC.

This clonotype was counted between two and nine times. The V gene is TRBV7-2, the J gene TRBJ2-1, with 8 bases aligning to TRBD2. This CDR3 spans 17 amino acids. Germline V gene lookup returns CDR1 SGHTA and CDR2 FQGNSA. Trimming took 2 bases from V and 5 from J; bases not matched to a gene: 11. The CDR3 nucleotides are TGTGCCAGCAGCTTAAGGTATACAGCGGGAGCTCACAATGAGCAGTTCTTC. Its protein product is CASSLRYTAGAHNEQFF. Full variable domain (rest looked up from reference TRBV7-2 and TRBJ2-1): GAGVSQSPSNKVTEKGKDVELRCDPISGHTALYWYRQSLGQGLEFLIYFQGNSAPDKSGLPSDRFSAERTGGSVSTLTIQRTQQEDSAVYLCASSLRYTAGAHNEQFFGPGTRLTVL.

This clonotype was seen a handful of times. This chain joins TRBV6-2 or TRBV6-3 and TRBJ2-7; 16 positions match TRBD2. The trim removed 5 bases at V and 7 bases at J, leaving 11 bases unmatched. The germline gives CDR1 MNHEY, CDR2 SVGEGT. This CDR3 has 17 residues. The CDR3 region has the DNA TGTGCCAGCAGTCCCATCCCGGGACTAGCGGGAGGGCATGAGCAGTACTTC. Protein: CASSPIPGLAGGHEQYF.

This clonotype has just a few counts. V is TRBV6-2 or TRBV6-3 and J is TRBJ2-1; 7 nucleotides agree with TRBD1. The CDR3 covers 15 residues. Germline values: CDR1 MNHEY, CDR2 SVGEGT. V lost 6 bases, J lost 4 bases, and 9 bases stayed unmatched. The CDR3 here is CASSADRVTYNEQFF. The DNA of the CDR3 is TGTGCCAGCAGCGCCGACAGGGTTACTTACAATGAGCAGTTCTTC.